The T cell receptor beta chain under discussion was sequenced for a study of T cell responses to AZD1222 COVID-19 vaccine (dated by TCRdb to the early 2020s). For the wider study: TCR sequencing was performed for roughly 240 trial participants, of whom around 200 were given two doses of AZD1222 and approximately 26 were given two doses of MenACWY control vaccine. Trial participants were enrolled into age subgroups of 18-55, 56-69 and 70-plus years, which contained around 150, 28 and 57 TCR-sequenced participants, respectively.

Read against the paper, the sample's time point label means: about 28 days (+/-7) after the second vaccine dose. AZD1222 recipients with second doses at about 4 weeks or about 12 weeks were pooled, because spike-specific TCR depth and breadth did not differ between schedules. The vaccinee samples were drawn from two UK trials, COV001 and COV002, one of which was a single-blind randomized controlled phase 2/3 trial testing AZD1222 (ChAdOx1 nCoV-19) in healthy adults. For TCRbeta chain sequencing, PBMC samples were collected from trial participants at day 0 and at day 28 after the second dose. The CDR3 regions of human TCRbeta chains were subjected to immunosequencing. The study's processing was this. TCRs in the repertoires were compared against a reference library of SARS-CoV-2-specific TCRs that had been generated with the MIRA antigen-specificity platform. Breadth was defined as the fraction of unique TCRs that were SARS-CoV-2-associated, and depth was defined as the fraction of total T cells that were SARS-CoV-2-associated. Each spike-specific TCR was assigned to its reactive spike region and to a CD4 or CD8 class using the MIRA data. Log10-transformed breadth and depth values were compared by one-way ANOVA with Sidak's multiple comparisons tests. Not all clones reach the TCRdb copy of this immuneACCESS table, which keeps in-frame sequences only. Checked studies attribute under half of the gap to unresolved V genes and leave the rest unexplained. Clonal size and the V and J genes are those of that table, whereas D and trimming came from the DNA. The sample includes roughly 150,000 clones, with about 89% observed a single time. The ten most abundant clones make up approximately 1.2% of the sample.

Comments on this clone: The antigen it recognizes is unknown. No quality values exist for individual bases; no much larger clone is one base distant.

The junction carries 14 bases between V and J, which are trimmed by 7 bases and 1 base respectively. CDR1 and CDR2 were assigned from the germline V gene as MDHEN and SYDVKM. The CDR3 runs 15 amino acids, cysteine and phenylalanine included. Only CDR3 DNA remains: 45 bases, in frame from the first base. General conclusions and limits of the study: The vaccine-associated CD4 TCRs covered the entire spike protein, and the dominant responses fell in regions 160-218 and 743-854. In the small 56-69-year group, the increase in depth fell short of significance, most likely because of low power. After two AZD1222 doses, spike-specific TCR breadth and depth were significantly higher than at day 0 and than in MenACWY recipients. Epitopes outside the regions mutated in the B.1.351 and B.1.1.7 variants were reportedly recognized by nearly half of the unique spike-specific TCRs. Because no samples from the day 14 peak response were available, repertoires could be characterized only after the peak T cell response. Only five to seven AZD1222 recipients were SARS-CoV-2 seropositive at baseline, limiting conclusions about previously exposed vaccinees. Participants were mostly white British and included more females than males, and it was suggested by the authors that clonal diversity may have been underestimated.

The TCR comes from an adult who received the AZD1222 COVID-19 vaccine. The chain joins TRBV28 to TRBJ1-5; the D gene is perhaps TRBD1, from 5 matching bases. The sequenced sample was peripheral blood, obtained 28 days after the second AZD1222 dose. Here is the DNA: TGTGCCAGCATCCGGGACCCCTTCAGCAATCAGCCCCAGCATTTT. This codes for CASIRDPFSNQPQHF.